These T cell receptor beta chains were read from a single sample in a study of cytomegalovirus exposure and HLA in healthy donors. Libraries were prepared by immunoSEQ multiplex PCR; TCRdb keeps only in-frame clonotypes and omits some of them. Among around 130,000 clones listed, 70% to 75% were seen once. Material: PBMCs. The origin of the receptors is a woman aged 40 to 50 in good health and CMV-seropositive. Both conserved end residues are part of each CDR3. The D gene is left open where the match is weak. Part of the rows lack a size; the others show once, few, many or a class for expanded clones.

d_gene: .
abundance: .
v_gene: TRBV21-1
j_gene: TRBJ2-7
CDR3aa: CASSPVAPSGSYEQYF
CDR3nt: TGTGCCAGCAGCCCCGTGGCCCCTAGCGGCTCCTACGAGCAGTACTTC

d_gene: TRBD2
abundance: .
v_gene: TRBV7-9
j_gene: TRBJ2-7
CDR3aa: CASSFFLAGSTYEQYF
CDR3nt: TGTGCCAGCAGCTTCTTTTTAGCGGGGAGTACCTACGAGCAGTACTTC

d_gene: TRBD2
abundance: once
v_gene: TRBV29-1
j_gene: TRBJ2-3
CDR3aa: CSVETSGGTDTQYF
CDR3nt: TGCAGCGTTGAGACTAGCGGGGGCACAGATACGCAGTATTTT

d_gene: .
abundance: .
v_gene: TRBV25-1
j_gene: TRBJ2-3
CDR3aa: CASSGPRDKLFLTDTQYF
CDR3nt: TGTGCCAGCAGTGGACCCAGGGACAAGCTTTTTCTCACAGATACGCAGTATTTT

d_gene: TRBD2
abundance: few
v_gene: TRBV9
j_gene: TRBJ2-1
CDR3aa: CASTLGGDPYNEQFF
CDR3nt: TGTGCCAGCACCCTCGGGGGGGACCCCTACAATGAGCAGTTCTTC

d_gene: .
abundance: .
v_gene: TRBV7-9
j_gene: TRBJ1-1
CDR3aa: CASSFSSGVTEAFF
CDR3nt: TGTGCCAGCAGCTTTTCGTCAGGGGTCACTGAAGCTTTCTTT

d_gene: .
abundance: .
v_gene: TRBV9
j_gene: TRBJ2-2
CDR3aa: CASSVYPMEDTGELFF
CDR3nt: TGTGCCAGCAGCGTCTACCCGATGGAGGACACCGGGGAGCTGTTTTTT

d_gene: TRBD1
abundance: .
v_gene: TRBV5-1
j_gene: TRBJ2-2
CDR3aa: CASSVTGGRDTGELFF
CDR3nt: TGCGCCAGCAGCGTTACAGGGGGGCGAGACACCGGGGAGCTGTTTTTT

d_gene: .
abundance: .
v_gene: TRBV18
j_gene: TRBJ1-2
CDR3aa: CASPLDSFYYGYTF
CDR3nt: TGTGCCAGCCCTTTGGACAGTTTTTACTATGGCTACACCTTC

d_gene: TRBD2
abundance: .
v_gene: TRBV6-4
j_gene: TRBJ2-1
CDR3aa: CASSDRAAGLAQSSYNEQFF
CDR3nt: TGTGCCAGCAGTGACCGGGCGGCAGGACTAGCGCAAAGCTCTTACAATGAGCAGTTCTTC